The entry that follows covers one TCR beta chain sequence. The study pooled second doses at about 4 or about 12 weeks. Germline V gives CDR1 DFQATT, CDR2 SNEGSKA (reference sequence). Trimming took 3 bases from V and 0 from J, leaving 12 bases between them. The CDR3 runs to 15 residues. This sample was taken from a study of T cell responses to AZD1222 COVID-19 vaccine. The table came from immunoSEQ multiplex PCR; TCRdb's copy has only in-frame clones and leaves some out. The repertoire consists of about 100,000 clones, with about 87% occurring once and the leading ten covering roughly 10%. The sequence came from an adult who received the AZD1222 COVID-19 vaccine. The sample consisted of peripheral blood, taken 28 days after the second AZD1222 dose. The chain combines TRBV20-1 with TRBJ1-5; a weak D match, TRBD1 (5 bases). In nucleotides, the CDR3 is TGCAGTGCTAGTCAAGGGGCGAGTAGCAATCAGCCCCAGCATTTT. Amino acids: CSASQGASSNQPQHF.